Below, 17 T cell receptor beta chains from the same sample are listed, as sequenced in a study of blood T cell repertoires in COVID-19. Repertoires were generated with immunoSEQ multiplex PCR, while TCRdb's copy carries only in-frame clones and drops some. The data show about 160,000 clones, roughly 85% seen once. Specimen: PBMCs or T cells enriched from blood (not recorded which). The source is a woman aged 45-59 years who had recovered from COVID-19.

This rearrangement joins TRBV16 to TRBJ1-2; TRBD1 is a possible D gene (5 bases). V lost 4 bases to trimming and J lost 7 bases, with 16 bases between them. The germline V gene has CDR1 KGHSY and CDR2 FQNENV. The CDR3 has 14 amino acids. The CDR3 nucleotides are TGTGCCAGCAGCCCGACCGGGGGTTCGGGTGGCTACACCTTC. This encodes CASSPTGGSGGYTF.

The V gene is TRBV12-3 or TRBV12-4, the J gene TRBJ1-1, with 7 bases fitting TRBD1. Unmatched junction bases numbered 4, after V lost 5 bases and J lost 7 bases. This CDR3 is built from 12 residues. CDR3 bases: TGTGCCAGCAGTATGAACAGGGGTGAAGCTTTCTTT. Encoded protein: CASSMNRGEAFF.

This clone was detected once. V is TRBV6-5 and J is TRBJ2-2, with 7 bases lining up with TRBD1. The CDR3 extends over 15 amino acids. The trim removed 6 bases at V and 2 bases at J, leaving 6 bases unmatched. Germline values: CDR1 MNHEY, CDR2 SVGAGI. The CDR3 reads CASSLDRANTGELFF. In DNA form, the CDR3 reads TGTGCCAGCAGCCTAGACAGGGCCAACACCGGGGAGCTGTTTTTT.

The chain carries TRBV27 and TRBJ1-4; TRBD1 might be the D (5 bases). The ends were cut back, 6 bases at V and 0 bases at J, with 14 bases in the middle. This CDR3 spans 16 amino acids. Germline V gene sequence: CDR1 MNHEY, CDR2 SMNVEV (reference sequence). The CDR3 here is CASRGTDSATNEKLFF. CDR3 nucleotides: TGTGCCAGCAGGGGGACTGACAGTGCAACTAATGAAAAACTGTTTTTT.

The chain uses TRBV11-3 and TRBJ1-1; a weak D match, TRBD1 (5 bases). Germline CDR1 and CDR2: SGHNT and YENEEA. This CDR3 has 14 amino acids. V was clipped by 10 bases and J by 5 bases, with 20 bases between them. This CDR3 reads CANPGGSPFTEAFF. The CDR3 nucleotides are TGTGCCAATCCGGGGGGGTCGCCTTTTACTGAAGCTTTCTTT.

This chain links TRBV27 with TRBJ1-1; D perhaps matches TRBD1 (6 bases). The germline CDR1 and CDR2 sequences are MNHEY and SMNVEV (reference sequence). The CDR3 has 15 amino acids. V gave up 8 bases and J gave up 0 bases, with 16 bases separating them. The CDR3: CASRLRDNMNTEAFF. The DNA of the CDR3 is TGTGCCAGCCGGCTTCGGGACAACATGAACACTGAAGCTTTCTTT.

This clone came up many times. The chain joins TRBV12-3 or TRBV12-4 to TRBJ1-1; D remains unclear. Trimming stripped 8 bases from V and 7 bases from J, with 14 bases between. The length of the CDR3 is 12 residues. The CDR3 nucleotides are TGTGCCAGCGGTACCCAAAGCGATGAAGCTTTCTTT. The encoded protein is CASGTQSDEAFF.

V gene TRBV28 combines with J gene TRBJ2-1; 12 nucleotides line up with TRBD2. In germline, CDR1 is MDHEN, CDR2 SYDVKM. The ends lost 3 bases at V and 8 bases at J; junction bases unmatched: 2. This CDR3 is 14 amino acids long. The CDR3 DNA is TGTGCCAGCAGTTTCCTAGCGGGAGGGTATGAGCAGTTCTTC. It codes for CASSFLAGGYEQFF.

The chain has TRBV2 and TRBJ2-1; the match to TRBD2 covers 14 bases. Germline loops: CDR1 SNHLY, CDR2 FYNNEI. The CDR3 is 14 amino acids. Trimming took 7 bases from V and 7 from J; bases not matched to a gene: 3. CDR3 region: CASTGLAGGNEQFF. Here the CDR3 DNA reads TGTGCCAGCACAGGACTAGCGGGAGGTAATGAGCAGTTCTTC. Full variable domain (rest looked up from reference TRBV2 and TRBJ2-1): EPEVTQTPSHQVTQMGQEVILRCVPISNHLYFYWYRQILGQKVEFLVSFYNNEISEKSEIFDDQFSVERPDGSNFTLKIRSTKLEDSAMYFCASTGLAGGNEQFFGPGTRLTVL.

The gene calls are TRBV29-1 and TRBJ2-5; TRBD1 might be the D (5 bases). Germline CDR1 SQVTM, CDR2 ANQGSEA. V was cut by 4 bases and J by 5 bases, with 14 bases left in between. The CDR3 length is 13 residues. The CDR3 here is CSVARQRPETQYF. For the CDR3, the DNA is TGCAGCGTTGCCCGACAGCGACCGGAGACCCAGTACTTC.

This clone was detected a few times. For the CDR3, the DNA is TGTGCCACCAGGGTGGGACAGAATAATTCACCCCTCCACTTT. Translated: CATRVGQNNSPLHF. The chain couples TRBV6-5 to TRBJ1-6; 7 bases are a match to TRBD1. CDR3 length: 14 amino acids. In germline, CDR1 is MNHEY, CDR2 SVGAGI. V was clipped by 10 bases and J by 5 bases; unmatched bases: 8.

The chain links TRBV30 to TRBJ1-5; TRBD1 might be the D (6 bases). CDR3 size: 13 residues. V dropped 2 bases and J dropped 4 bases, with 9 bases sitting between them. Germline V lookup: CDR1 GTSNPN, CDR2 SVGIG (reference sequence). This CDR3 is CAWSYRVNQPQHF. CDR3 sequence (DNA): TGTGCCTGGAGTTACAGGGTGAATCAGCCCCAGCATTTT.

CDR3 coding DNA: TGTGCCAGTAGTCCATTTGCAGGGGGCCTGGGGAACAATGAGCAGTTCTTC. Translation: CASSPFAGGLGNNEQFF. This chain uses TRBV19 with TRBJ2-1; 8 nucleotides align to TRBD1. V was clipped by 5 bases and J by 5 bases; unmatched bases: 14. The CDR3 length is 17 residues. Germline loops: CDR1 LNHDA, CDR2 SQIVND (reference sequence).

Only a few counts were recorded for this clone. The gene calls are TRBV9 and TRBJ1-5; unclear D gene. This CDR3 has 15 amino acids. Germline V gives CDR1 SGDLS, CDR2 YYNGEE. V was cut by 0 bases and J by 2 bases, with 9 bases left in between. Here the CDR3 DNA reads TGTGCCAGCAGCGTAGGCGGTAGTGGCAATCAGCCCCAGCATTTT. Its protein is CASSVGGSGNQPQHF. The complete variable domain, with remaining parts taken from reference TRBV9 and TRBJ1-5, reads DSGVTQTPKHLITATGQRVTLRCSPRSGDLSVYWYQQSLDQGLQFLIQYYNGEERAKGNILERFSAQQFPDLHSELNLSSLELGDSALYFCASSVGGSGNQPQHFGDGTRLSIL.

This chain connects TRBV11-2 to TRBJ1-4; 7 nucleotides agree with TRBD1. The V segment lost 5 bases and the J segment 4 bases; nucleotides outside the gene matches: 7. Germline V CDR1 and CDR2: SGHAT, FQNNGV. This CDR3 is 15 amino acids long. In DNA form, the CDR3 reads TGTGCCAGCAGCCCCCAGGGGGGCTTTAATGAAAAACTGTTTTTT. This translates into CASSPQGGFNEKLFF.

The chain employs TRBV7-3 and TRBJ2-2; 8 bases align to TRBD2. V lost 2 bases to trimming and J lost 3 bases; unmatched junction nucleotides: 5. Germline V gene lookup returns CDR1 SGHTA and CDR2 FQGTGA. This CDR3 contains 16 residues. This CDR3 is CASSLAGGRDTGELFF. Written as DNA, the CDR3 is TGTGCCAGCAGCTTAGCGGGGGGCCGGGACACCGGGGAGCTGTTTTTT.

The rearrangement joins TRBV24-1 to TRBJ2-3; D possibly corresponds to TRBD1 (5 bases). The CDR3 contains 13 residues. Trimming took off 3 bases at V and 6 bases at J, with 9 bases between the two ends. The germline V gene encodes CDR1 KGHDR and CDR2 SFDVKD. The CDR3: CATSDPGSDTQYF. In DNA, the CDR3 is TGTGCCACCAGTGATCCAGGGTCGGATACGCAGTATTTT.